Reported below is one T cell receptor (beta chain). Its antigen is not yet known. No quality values exist for individual bases; no much larger clone is one base distant. The junction carries 6 bases between V and J, which are trimmed by 6 bases and 5 bases respectively. Counted from cysteine to phenylalanine, this CDR3 has 11 amino acids. The kept DNA is CDR3 alone, 33 bases in frame from the first base. The germline V gene (reference sequence) gives CDR1 as MNHNY and CDR2 as SVGAGI. Collaborating institutions collected whole blood in K2EDTA tubes following their own protocols. For TCRbeta analysis, collaborators shipped samples in one of three forms: frozen whole blood, isolated PBMCs, or DNA extracted from either of those sample types. The data belong to a study of blood T cell repertoires in COVID-19 (dated by TCRdb to 2018 to 2021). Some background on the complete study: Samples covering the acute and convalescent phases of COVID-19 were provided by collaborators in the United States, Italy and Spain. The material from the prospective study consisted of cDNA or gDNA derived from T cells, B-cell-depleted T cells, or PBMCs. The dataset comprised deeply sampled blood TCRbeta repertoires from subjects exposed to, actively infected with, or recovered from COVID-19. A freely available public database, intended as a resource for researchers studying the immune response to SARS-CoV-2, is where the repertoires were released. The samples were drawn from two sources: the first 160 participants of the ongoing ImmuneRACE study, and over 950 subjects contributed by 6 global collaborators. The sample metadata nearly always contained a de-identified subject ID, COVID-19 status, age in years and sex. Where HLA class I and class II types were available, the types were taken from metadata supplied by the sample provider, not from assay-based typing.

What the work shows at the level of the full study, not this receptor alone: Clinical and demographic metadata were provided uncurated, with the amount varying by source and participant.

The immunoSEQ Assay, a bias-controlled multiplex PCR, was used to amplify TCRbeta CDR3 regions from genomic DNA. Per the original workflow: The number of nucleated cells in each sample was estimated from the amplification of reference gene primers within the assay. To quantify the absolute abundance of each unique TCRbeta CDR3 rearrangement, sequence reads were collapsed and filtered. For each sample, productive Simpson clonality was calculated by taking the square root of Simpson's diversity index across productive rearrangements. As stored in TCRdb, this immuneACCESS dataset retains in-frame rearrangements with V and J assigned. A fraction of the clones does not appear; measured against another copy, unresolved V genes explain less than half of the discrepancy, and the remainder lacks a known reason. That table gives V, J and clone size, and the DNA gave D and trimming. Within this sample are 90,000 to 120,000 clones, with about 85% of them counted one time only. Jointly, the top ten make up 2% to 2.5% of the sample.

The chain uses TRBV6-6 and TRBJ2-3, with the D gene not clear enough to name. Sequencing was carried out using peripheral blood. The origin of this receptor is a human donor in a cohort sampled during active COVID-19. The CDR3 region: CASRKLDTQYF. The nucleotide sequence is given as TGTGCCAGCAGGAAGCTAGATACGCAGTATTTT.